This T cell receptor beta chain emerged from a study of blood T cells in healthy people across ages. The study, taken as a whole, reports: Significant beta diversity loss was already apparent by age approximately 42, declining roughly linearly.

A second PCR of about 7 to 11 cycles used a sample-barcoded 5' primer and a J-beta primer mix. MiXCR was run by TCRdb on the 5' RACE reads, yielding one entry per CDR3 protein. The top ten hold around 0.75% of the sample, which has over a million distinct CDR3 sequences, less than 25% seen once. Sample donors were healthy Caucasian individuals that came from Russia, aged roughly 6 to 95. Roughly 9.8 milliliters of peripheral blood were drawn from each donor. No fewer than 7 million PBMCs went into each sample. For this clonotype: Its antigen is as yet unknown.

The same sample was also used in a study of T cells of mothers and their children.

This TCR derives from a girl aged 2 to 9 in good health. The specimen was blood.

DNA for the CDR3: TGCAGTGCTAGAGTGTTCGGGACTAGCTTCGATGAGCAGTTCTTC. Its translation: CSARVFGTSFDEQFF. This sequence joins TRBV20-1 and TRBJ2-1; 9 bases line up with TRBD2. The CDR3 covers 15 residues. The V gene's germline CDR1 is DFQATT and CDR2 SNEGSKA (reference sequence). The trim removed 1 base at V and 8 bases at J, leaving 9 bases unmatched.